These 19 T cell receptor beta chains originate from one sample sequenced in a study of blood T cell repertoires in COVID-19. The data were produced by immunoSEQ multiplex PCR, yet TCRdb's version contains in-frame clones alone and is incomplete. The data hold roughly 240,000 clones, with about 89% observed a single time. Sequencing input: peripheral blood. The receptors shown here come from a woman aged 60 to 75 who had recovered from COVID-19.

This chain joins TRBV5-4 and TRBJ2-4; tentative D call: TRBD2 (6 bases). V dropped 4 bases and J dropped 5 bases, with 16 bases sitting between them. CDR1 is SGHNT, CDR2 YYREEE, per germline (reference sequence). The CDR3 is made up of 15 amino acids. In DNA, the CDR3 is TGTGCCAGCAGCCGGAAGGGTTGGGGGGAAAACATTCAGTACTTC. Protein product: CASSRKGWGENIQYF.

The rearrangement joins TRBV19 to TRBJ1-1; 8 nucleotides match TRBD1. The V gene's germline CDR1 is LNHDA and CDR2 SQIVND (reference sequence). The CDR3 contains 15 residues. Germline trimming cut 2 bases from V and 2 bases from J; bases unmatched to any gene: 4. This CDR3 reads CASSIQTGGNTEAFF. CDR3 sequence (DNA): TGTGCCAGTAGTATACAAACAGGGGGAAACACTGAAGCTTTCTTT.

The chain joins TRBV5-8 to TRBJ2-7; D ambiguous. This CDR3 has 11 residues. V was pared by 5 bases and J by 2 bases, with 5 bases between. Per the germline V gene, CDR1 is SGHTS and CDR2 is YDEGEE. The CDR3 nucleotides read TGTGCCAGCAGGTTTACCTACGAGCAGTACTTC. Protein: CASRFTYEQYF.

J is TRBJ2-5 and V is TRBV11-2; 7 bases agree with TRBD1. The CDR3 sequence is 15 residues long. The V gene's germline CDR1 is SGHAT and CDR2 FQNNGV. V lost 5 bases to trimming and J lost 4 bases; unmatched junction nucleotides: 10. The CDR3 bases are TGTGCCAGCAGCCCTGGACAGGTTGGGCGAGAGACCCAGTACTTC. This sequence encodes CASSPGQVGRETQYF.

The J gene is TRBJ1-1, the V gene TRBV6-5, with D unresolved. The length of the CDR3 is 14 residues. Germline CDR1 reads MNHEY; CDR2 reads SVGAGI. V lost 0 bases and J lost 4, with 9 bases in between. CDR3 sequence: CASSYSRGSTEAFF. CDR3 coding DNA: TGTGCCAGCAGTTACTCCAGAGGGAGCACTGAAGCTTTCTTT.

In this sample, this clone turned up once. The rearrangement links TRBV5-1 to TRBJ2-3; the D gene is possibly TRBD2 (7 bases). V was trimmed by 0 bases and J by 6 bases, leaving 14 bases between them. Germline CDR1 is SGHRS and CDR2 is YFSETQ. The CDR3 extends over 15 amino acids. CDR3 protein: CASSLDRGAIDTQYF. The CDR3 nucleotides are TGCGCCAGCAGCTTGGATCGGGGGGCCATCGATACGCAGTATTTT.

CDR3: CASTTGFNTEAFF. For the CDR3, the DNA is TGTGCCAGCACCACAGGATTTAACACTGAAGCTTTCTTT. The chain combines TRBV3-1 (or the pseudogene TRBV3-2) with TRBJ1-1; D might be TRBD1 (5 bases). Germline values: CDR1 LGHDT, CDR2 YNNKEL (reference sequence). The CDR3 is 13 amino acids. The V end lost 7 bases, the J end lost 2 bases, and 11 bases lay between the germline ends.

The chain recombines TRBV11-2 with TRBJ1-3; D call uncertain. V was cut by 2 bases and J by 7 bases, with 9 bases left in between. This CDR3 spans 13 amino acids. CDR1 SGHAT and CDR2 FQNNGV come from the germline V gene. CDR3 DNA: TGTGCCAGCAGCTTAAACTCTCGGAACACCATATATTTT. It translates to CASSLNSRNTIYF. Based on the CDR3 plus reference TRBV11-2 and TRBJ1-3, the full variable domain is EAGVAQSPRYKIIEKRQSVAFWCNPISGHATLYWYQQILGQGPKLLIQFQNNGVVDDSQLPKDRFSAERLKGVDSTLKIQPAKLEDSAVYLCASSLNSRNTIYFGEGSWLTVV.

The V and J genes are TRBV27 and TRBJ2-1, with D tentatively TRBD1 (5 bases). This CDR3 is 14 amino acids long. Trimming removed 6 bases from V and 2 bases from J, with 11 bases in between. Germline CDR1 MNHEY, CDR2 SMNVEV (reference sequence). The CDR3 protein is CASSPTDPYNEQFF. Here the CDR3 DNA reads TGTGCCAGCAGCCCGACAGACCCCTACAATGAGCAGTTCTTC.

This clone was picked up one time. CDR3 in amino acids: CASSVVPETQYF. The CDR3 DNA follows: TGTGCCAGCAGCGTAGTCCCGGAGACCCAGTACTTC. The V call is TRBV9, the J call TRBJ2-5, with D hard to call. CDR3 size: 12 residues. V lost 0 bases, J lost 5 bases, and 5 bases lay in between. Germline V CDR1 and CDR2: SGDLS, YYNGEE.

The chain couples TRBV5-1 to TRBJ1-6; 11 positions agree with TRBD1. Unmatched junction bases numbered 2, after V lost 0 bases and J lost 6 bases. Germline V gene data show CDR1 as SGHRS and CDR2 as YFSETQ. This CDR3 has 16 amino acids. This chain's CDR3 is CASSLAGTGGNSPLHF. The CDR3 DNA reads as TGCGCCAGCAGCTTGGCCGGGACAGGGGGTAATTCACCCCTCCACTTT.

This chain joins TRBV5-1 and TRBJ2-7; 12 bases fit TRBD1. CDR3 length: 17 residues. Germline V CDR1 and CDR2: SGHRS, YFSETQ. V dropped 7 bases and J dropped 2; count of bases not matched to a gene: 13. The CDR3 bases are TGCGCCAGCGGGGGGTCAGCCGGGACAGGGGGCCCCTACGAGCAGTACTTC. It encodes CASGGSAGTGGPYEQYF.

The V call is TRBV7-2, the J call TRBJ2-7; 9 bases agree with TRBD1. J lost 1 base, V lost 7 bases, and 5 bases had no gene match. Germline V lookup: CDR1 SGHTA, CDR2 FQGNSA. This CDR3 spans 14 amino acids. CDR3 sequence: CASIPTGGSYEQYF. The CDR3, as DNA: TGTGCCAGCATCCCGACAGGGGGGTCCTACGAGCAGTACTTC. The full variable domain, its missing parts supplied by reference TRBV7-2 and TRBJ2-7, is GAGVSQSPSNKVTEKGKDVELRCDPISGHTALYWYRQSLGQGLEFLIYFQGNSAPDKSGLPSDRFSAERTGGSVSTLTIQRTQQEDSAVYLCASIPTGGSYEQYFGPGTRLTVT.

This sequence joins TRBV5-4 and TRBJ2-7, with D possibly matching TRBD1 (6 bases). Per the germline V gene, CDR1 is SGHNT and CDR2 is YYREEE (reference sequence). The CDR3 is 12 amino acids. The V end lost 4 bases, the J end lost 6 bases, and 11 bases lay between the germline ends. DNA of the CDR3: TGTGCCAGCAGCCGAGGACAGTCCGAGCAGTACTTC. Residues: CASSRGQSEQYF.

The chain carries TRBV3-1 (or the pseudogene TRBV3-2) and TRBJ2-5, with 14 bases identical to TRBD2. CDR1 is LGHDT and CDR2 is YNNKEL in the germline V gene (reference sequence). The CDR3 has 18 amino acids. J was trimmed by 0 bases and V by 7 bases; bases with no gene match: 10. As DNA, the CDR3 is TGTGCCAGCACCCTGACTAGCGGGGGGGTATCATACCAAGAGACCCAGTACTTC. The encoded protein is CASTLTSGGVSYQETQYF.

V and J are TRBV18 and TRBJ1-2; no reliable D call. Per the germline V gene, CDR1 is KGHSH and CDR2 is LQKENI. V gave up 0 bases and J gave up 3 bases, with 11 bases separating them. This CDR3 has 15 residues. The DNA of the CDR3 is TGTGCCAGCTCACCACCGCCCCCTGACTACTATGGCTACACCTTC. It encodes CASSPPPPDYYGYTF.

The V call is TRBV7-2, the J call TRBJ1-2; D is possibly TRBD1 (5 bases). The CDR3 is 13 amino acids. Trimming removed 2 bases at V and 8 bases at J, with 12 bases between. Germline CDR1 reads SGHTA; CDR2 reads FQGNSA. CDR3 protein: CASSLTGTMGYTF. CDR3 nucleotide sequence: TGTGCCAGCAGCTTAACAGGCACTATGGGCTACACCTTC.

This clone was found once. The chain joins TRBV5-1 to TRBJ2-5; perhaps TRBD1 as D (6 bases). V lost 4 bases, J lost 1 base, and 11 bases lay in between. CDR1 and CDR2 (germline): SGHRS, YFSETQ. This CDR3 has 14 amino acids. The CDR3 DNA reads TGCGCCAGCAGCCCCGACAGGAGCCAAGAGACCCAGTACTTC. Protein product: CASSPDRSQETQYF.

This chain joins TRBV2 and TRBJ2-5, with D possibly being TRBD1 (5 bases). V was cut by 7 bases and J by 4 bases, with 10 bases left in between. Germline CDR1 is SNHLY and CDR2 is FYNNEI. This CDR3 has 12 residues. The CDR3 loop reads CASTRGLETQYF. The CDR3 coding sequence is TGTGCCAGCACTAGGGGTTTAGAGACCCAGTACTTC.